What follows are 32 T cell receptor beta chains derived from one specimen sequenced in a study of CD4 T cells in relation to SARS-CoV-2 and coronaviruses. The unexposed donors gave CD4+ T cells in about 2010-2019, prior to COVID-19. Isolation of CD4+ T cells took place after around eleven days in culture. Antigens of these TCRs are unknown. This table comes from immunoSEQ multiplex PCR, and its TCRdb copy is limited to in-frame clones, with some not included. Found here are some 21,000 clones, approximately 82% of them singletons; the top ten hold roughly a sixth. The sequenced material came from CD4+ T cells from PBMCs, cultured in vitro. Every receptor here comes from a human donor in good health.

The chain is built from TRBV5-1 and TRBJ2-7; TRBD1 matches 8 bases. V was pared by 1 base and J by 9 bases, with 6 bases of the junction left unmatched. The CDR3 is 13 amino acids. Germline V gives CDR1 SGHRS, CDR2 YFSETQ. CDR3 nucleotides: TGCGCCAGCAGCTTGAGGGCCGACAGGGGGCAGTACTTC. This codes for CASSLRADRGQYF.

The gene calls are TRBV2 and TRBJ2-3, with D possibly being TRBD1 or TRBD2 (5 bases each). V was pared by 6 bases and J by 0 bases, with 10 bases between. The CDR3 runs 14 residues. Germline CDR1 is SNHLY and CDR2 is FYNNEI. CDR3 coding DNA: TGTGCCAGCAGATGGGACGATAGCACAGATACGCAGTATTTT. Residues: CASRWDDSTDTQYF.

This clone came up a few times. The chain joins TRBV9 to TRBJ1-2; D remains unclear. This CDR3 comprises 13 residues. V lost 0 bases and J 6 bases, leaving 9 bases between the germline ends. The germline gives CDR1 SGDLS, CDR2 YYNGEE. The CDR3 sequence: CASSVGIPHGYTF. In DNA, the CDR3 is TGTGCCAGCAGCGTAGGCATACCACATGGCTACACCTTC.

This chain uses TRBV5-8 with TRBJ1-5; D gene unclear. The germline V and J ends were trimmed by 7 bases and 0 bases, with 11 bases remaining between them. Germline assignment: CDR1 SGHTS and CDR2 YDEGEE. The CDR3 has 14 amino acids. Written as DNA, the CDR3 is TGTGCCAGCTCGTCGTTTGTTAGCAATCAGCCCCAGCATTTT. Its translation is CASSSFVSNQPQHF. Using reference TRBV5-8 and TRBJ1-5 for the parts outside the CDR3, the full variable domain is EAGVTQSPTHLIKTRGQQATLRCSPISGHTSVYWYQQALGLGLQFLLWYDEGEERNRGNFPPRFSGRQFPNYSSELNVNALELEDSALYLCASSSFVSNQPQHFGDGTRLSIL.

The chain carries TRBV15 and TRBJ1-5; D gene unclear. CDR1 LNHNV and CDR2 YYDKDF come from the germline V gene (reference sequence). Trimming took off 1 base at V and 3 bases at J, with 13 bases between the two ends. The CDR3 has 16 residues. CDR3 region: CATSRVEGYDNQPQHF. The CDR3 nucleotides read TGTGCCACCAGCAGAGTCGAGGGATACGACAATCAGCCCCAGCATTTT.

The chain combines TRBV19 with TRBJ2-7, with 11 nucleotides matching TRBD1. The germline gives CDR1 LNHDA, CDR2 SQIVND (reference sequence). Unmatched junction bases numbered 9, after V lost 5 bases and J lost 3 bases. The CDR3 covers 16 residues. As DNA, the CDR3 is TGTGCCAGTAGTCTCAAAACGGGACAGGGGGGCTACGAGCAGTACTTC. Translated, it gives CASSLKTGQGGYEQYF.

The chain uses TRBV7-9 and TRBJ2-7; the D gene is possibly TRBD2 (6 bases). CDR3 size: 13 residues. V was pared by 1 base and J by 5 bases, with 9 bases between. In germline, CDR1 is SEHNR, CDR2 FQNEAQ (reference sequence). The CDR3 protein is CASSLGGGDEQYF. The CDR3 DNA is TGTGCCAGCAGCTTAGGCGGAGGGGACGAGCAGTACTTC.

V and J are TRBV19 and TRBJ2-3; D might be TRBD2 (6 bases). The V end lost 9 bases, the J end lost 0 bases, and 13 bases lay between the germline ends. The germline V gene has CDR1 LNHDA and CDR2 SQIVND (reference sequence). The CDR3 length is 14 residues. CDR3 residues: CASRLDLSTDTQYF. DNA for the CDR3: TGTGCCAGCCGACTAGACCTGAGCACAGATACGCAGTATTTT.

CDR3 loop: CASSGRWGDTIYF. The CDR3 DNA reads as TGTGCCAGCAGCGGACGGTGGGGAGACACCATATATTTT. The chain uses TRBV7-9 and TRBJ1-3; D is undetermined. Germline V gene lookup returns CDR1 SEHNR and CDR2 FQNEAQ (reference sequence). Between the trimmed V and J ends, which lost 5 bases and 8 bases, there was a span of 13 bases. CDR3 size: 13 residues.

The CDR3 region is CASSIDQNSSPLHF. CDR3 coding DNA: TGTGCCAGTAGTATAGATCAAAACTCTTCACCCCTCCACTTT. The chain employs TRBV19 and TRBJ1-6; D ambiguous. The CDR3 consists of 14 residues. Germline CDR1 and CDR2: LNHDA and SQIVND (reference sequence). Trimming stripped 0 bases from V and 9 bases from J, with 9 bases between.

The chain couples TRBV19 to TRBJ2-7, with 9 bases lining up with TRBD2. V dropped 9 bases and J dropped 5; count of bases not matched to a gene: 14. CDR1 LNHDA and CDR2 SQIVND come from the germline V gene (reference sequence). The CDR3 covers 15 residues. CDR3 DNA sequence: TGTGCCAGCGCAATGAGGGCGGGAGGGCCTCACGAGCAGTACTTC. Its protein is CASAMRAGGPHEQYF.

The chain recombines TRBV6-2 or TRBV6-3 with TRBJ1-1, with 8 bases aligning to TRBD1. The CDR3 runs to 14 residues. The ends lost 2 bases at V and 10 bases at J; junction bases unmatched: 9. The germline V gene has CDR1 MNHEY and CDR2 SVGEGT. The CDR3 DNA is TGTGCCAGCAGTTACATACAGGGGGAGATCGGAGCTTTCTTT. Its translation is CASSYIQGEIGAFF.

This clone appeared a single time. This rearrangement joins TRBV7-9 to TRBJ1-1, with D perhaps TRBD1 (6 bases). V lost 7 bases and J 4 bases, leaving 22 bases between the germline ends. The germline gives CDR1 SEHNR, CDR2 FQNEAQ (reference sequence). The CDR3 is 16 amino acids. The CDR3 loop is CASNRPGATRTTEAFF. CDR3 nucleotide sequence: TGTGCCAGCAACCGACCAGGGGCGACGCGGACCACTGAAGCTTTCTTT.

The V and J genes are TRBV11-3 and TRBJ2-2, with TRBD2 matching 11 bases. CDR3 length: 16 amino acids. Trimming took 0 bases from V and 7 from J; bases not matched to a gene: 4. Looked up from germline, CDR1 is SGHNT and CDR2 is YENEEA. In DNA form, the CDR3 reads TGTGCCAGCAGCTTAGATAGCGGGAGGGCCGGCGGGGAGCTGTTTTTT. It codes for CASSLDSGRAGGELFF.

The gene calls are TRBV10-3 and TRBJ2-1, with D perhaps TRBD1 or TRBD2 (5 bases each). CDR3 length: 13 residues. CDR1 is ENHRY and CDR2 is SYGVKD in the germline V gene. Trimming shortened V by 3 bases and J by 9 bases, and 12 bases separated the two germline ends. The CDR3: CAISDEGPSEQFF. In DNA, the CDR3 is TGTGCCATCAGTGACGAGGGGCCAAGTGAGCAGTTCTTC.

The J gene is TRBJ1-1, the V gene TRBV5-4, with unresolved D. Germline CDR1 and CDR2: SGHNT and YYREEE (reference sequence). V was shortened by 2 bases and J by 1 base, with 9 bases between the two germline ends. The CDR3 is 14 amino acids. The CDR3 region has the DNA TGTGCCAGCAGCTTAGCCGTGTGGAACACTGAAGCTTTCTTT. Translated, it gives CASSLAVWNTEAFF.

V and J are TRBV5-1 and TRBJ2-1; D may be TRBD2 (5 bases). The V end lost 3 bases, the J end lost 1 base, and 8 bases lay between the germline ends. The CDR3 spans 14 residues. Per germline, CDR1 SGHRS and CDR2 YFSETQ. CDR3 residues: CASSSDSSYNEQFF. CDR3 DNA sequence: TGCGCCAGCAGCTCGGACTCTTCCTACAATGAGCAGTTCTTC.

The chain combines TRBV28 with TRBJ2-1; TRBD2 matches 8 bases. The length of the CDR3 is 16 residues. CDR1 is MDHEN and CDR2 is SYDVKM in the germline V gene. Trimming removed 0 bases from V and 5 bases from J; junction bases left unmatched: 6. The CDR3 is CASSLWGGRLDNEQFF. The CDR3 DNA reads TGTGCCAGCAGTTTATGGGGCGGGAGGTTGGACAATGAGCAGTTCTTC.

CDR3 residues: CASSPRAGANQPQHF. CDR3 DNA: TGTGCCAGCTCACCACGGGCAGGGGCAAATCAGCCCCAGCATTTT. The chain is built from TRBV18 and TRBJ1-5; possibly TRBD1 for D (6 bases). V lost 1 base to trimming and J lost 4 bases, with 11 bases between them. This CDR3 spans 15 amino acids. Germline lookup yields CDR1 KGHSH and CDR2 LQKENI.

The J gene is TRBJ2-5, the V gene TRBV6-5, with D possibly TRBD2 on 5 matching bases. The germline V and J ends were trimmed by 5 bases and 4 bases, with 8 bases remaining between them. The germline V gene encodes CDR1 MNHEY and CDR2 SVGAGI. This CDR3 is 12 amino acids long. This chain's CDR3 is CASSRAGETQYF. The CDR3 DNA follows: TGTGCCAGCAGTCGGGCGGGAGAGACCCAGTACTTC.

The V and J genes are TRBV19 and TRBJ2-1; D is possibly TRBD2 (5 bases). CDR1 is LNHDA, CDR2 SQIVND, per germline (reference sequence). CDR3 size: 14 residues. Trimming stripped 6 bases from V and 5 bases from J, with 14 bases between. The CDR3 is CASSSSGFNNEQFF. The CDR3 nucleotides are TGTGCCAGTAGCTCGAGCGGTTTTAACAATGAGCAGTTCTTC.

This clone was observed a few times. The V and J genes are TRBV11-2 and TRBJ1-1; D is ambiguous. Germline assignment: CDR1 SGHAT and CDR2 FQNNGV. The CDR3 length is 17 residues. The V and J ends lost 7 bases and 0 bases respectively, with 21 bases between them. In nucleotides, the CDR3 is TGTGCCAGCACCTCCTTGGGATATGCCGGCATGAACACTGAAGCTTTCTTT. The encoded protein is CASTSLGYAGMNTEAFF.

The V call is TRBV4-1, the J call TRBJ1-1; no clear D gene. Germline CDR1 reads MGHRA; CDR2 reads YSYEKL. The germline V and J ends were trimmed by 1 base and 5 bases, with 8 bases remaining between them. This CDR3 contains 13 residues. CDR3 amino acids: CASSQVYATEAFF. In nucleotides, the CDR3 is TGCGCCAGCAGCCAAGTCTACGCAACTGAAGCTTTCTTT.

The genes are TRBV5-1 and TRBJ2-1; 7 bases are a match to TRBD1. V dropped 2 bases and J dropped 4; count of bases not matched to a gene: 12. The CDR3 runs 17 residues. The V gene's germline CDR1 is SGHRS and CDR2 YFSETQ. The CDR3 DNA is TGCGCCAGCAGCTTTATGGGAGTTCAGGGGGTTTACAATGAGCAGTTCTTC. Translation gives CASSFMGVQGVYNEQFF.

The CDR3 region is CASSQHILGGSNTGELFF. As DNA, the CDR3 is TGTGCCAGCAGCCAACACATCCTGGGGGGGTCGAACACCGGGGAGCTGTTTTTT. The chain employs TRBV4-2 and TRBJ2-2; 7 bases line up with TRBD2. Germline values: CDR1 LGHNA, CDR2 YNFKEQ. The CDR3 covers 18 residues. The V gene end was trimmed by 2 bases and the J gene end by 0 bases; junction bases not matched to a gene: 9.

This chain connects TRBV11-1 to TRBJ2-1; 12 bases are shared with TRBD2. This CDR3 region has 16 residues. In germline, CDR1 is SGHAT, CDR2 FQDESV (reference sequence). Trimming cost V 2 bases and J 4 bases; bases outside gene matches: 3. The CDR3 coding sequence is TGTGCCAGCAGCTTATGGACTAGCGGGGAGTACAATGAGCAGTTCTTC. This encodes CASSLWTSGEYNEQFF.

V usage is TRBV6-5 and J usage is TRBJ2-1, with 8 bases aligning to TRBD1. J lost 4 bases, V lost 9 bases, and 8 bases had no gene match. The CDR3 is made up of 14 amino acids. The germline CDR1 and CDR2 sequences are MNHEY and SVGAGI. This chain's CDR3 is CASSRTGRYNEQFF. The CDR3 DNA sequence: TGTGCCAGTAGCCGGACAGGGCGGTACAATGAGCAGTTCTTC.

This chain joins TRBV3-1 (or the pseudogene TRBV3-2) and TRBJ1-3, with a weak D call TRBD1 (5 bases). From germline, CDR1 is LGHDT and CDR2 YNNKEL (reference sequence). Trimming removed 0 bases at V and 0 bases at J, with 15 bases between. This CDR3 has 18 amino acids. The CDR3 DNA reads as TGTGCCAGCAGCCAAGATCCGTATGACAGAATCTCTGGAAACACCATATATTTT. This gives the protein CASSQDPYDRISGNTIYF.

The V gene is TRBV30, the J gene TRBJ1-4, with 8 bases identical to TRBD1. Germline lookup yields CDR1 GTSNPN and CDR2 SVGIG (reference sequence). J was trimmed by 6 bases and V by 2 bases; bases with no gene match: 8. The CDR3 loop spans 15 amino acids. CDR3 in DNA: TGTGCCTGGAGTCAGGGGACAGGAGGAGATGAAAAACTGTTTTTT. Protein product: CAWSQGTGGDEKLFF.

This chain joins TRBV5-1 and TRBJ1-5; D might be TRBD1 (5 bases). The V end lost 4 bases, the J end lost 1 base, and 15 bases lay between the germline ends. Germline-derived CDR1 and CDR2 are SGHRS and YFSETQ. The CDR3 covers 16 residues. For the CDR3, the DNA is TGCGCCAGCAGCCCTACGTTGACAGAAAGCAATCAGCCCCAGCATTTT. As protein: CASSPTLTESNQPQHF.

The chain carries TRBV7-9 and TRBJ2-3; TRBD2 might be the D (6 bases). The ends were cut back, 0 bases at V and 3 bases at J, with 7 bases in the middle. Germline lookup yields CDR1 SEHNR and CDR2 FQNEAQ (reference sequence). This CDR3 contains 14 residues. The chain's CDR3 is CASSLARGTDTQYF. CDR3 coding DNA: TGTGCCAGCAGCTTAGCCCGGGGGACAGATACGCAGTATTTT.

The CDR3 sequence is CSATRGSYEQYF. The CDR3 coding sequence is TGCAGCGCTACCAGGGGTAGCTACGAGCAGTACTTC. The rearrangement joins TRBV29-1 to TRBJ2-7, with D possibly TRBD1 on 6 matching bases. V shed 7 bases and J shed 3 bases, with 13 bases lying between them. Per germline, CDR1 SQVTM and CDR2 ANQGSEA. This CDR3 region has 12 residues.